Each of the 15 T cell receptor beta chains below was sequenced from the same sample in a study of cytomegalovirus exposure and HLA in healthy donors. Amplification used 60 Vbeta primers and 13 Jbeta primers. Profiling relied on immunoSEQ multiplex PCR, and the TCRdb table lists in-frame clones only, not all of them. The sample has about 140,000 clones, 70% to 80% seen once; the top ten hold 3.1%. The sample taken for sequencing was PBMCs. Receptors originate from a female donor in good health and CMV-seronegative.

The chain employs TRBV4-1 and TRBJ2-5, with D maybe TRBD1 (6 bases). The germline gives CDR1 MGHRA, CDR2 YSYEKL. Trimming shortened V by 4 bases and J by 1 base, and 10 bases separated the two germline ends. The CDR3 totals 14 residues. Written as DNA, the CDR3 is TGCGCCAGCAGCCTGACAGGAACCCAAGAGACCCAGTACTTC. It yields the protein CASSLTGTQETQYF.

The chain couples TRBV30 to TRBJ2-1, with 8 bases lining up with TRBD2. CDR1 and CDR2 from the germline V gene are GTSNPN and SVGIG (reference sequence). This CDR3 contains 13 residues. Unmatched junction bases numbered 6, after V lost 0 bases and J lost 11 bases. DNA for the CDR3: TGTGCCTGGAGTGTAGGGTCGGGAGGGAAGCAGTTCTTC. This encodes CAWSVGSGGKQFF. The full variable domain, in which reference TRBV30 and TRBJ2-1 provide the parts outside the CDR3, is SQTIHQWPATLVQPVGSPLSLECTVEGTSNPNLYWYRQAAGRGLQLLFYSVGIGQISSEVPQNLSASRPQDRQFILSSKKLLLSDSGFYLCAWSVGSGGKQFFGPGTRLTVL.

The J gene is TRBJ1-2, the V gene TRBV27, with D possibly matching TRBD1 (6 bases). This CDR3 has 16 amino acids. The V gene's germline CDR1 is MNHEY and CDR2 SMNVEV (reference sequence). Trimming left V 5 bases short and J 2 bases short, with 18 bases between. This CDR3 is CASSLSRTGNNYGYTF. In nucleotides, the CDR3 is TGTGCCAGCAGTCTCTCACGAACAGGGAACAACTATGGCTACACCTTC.

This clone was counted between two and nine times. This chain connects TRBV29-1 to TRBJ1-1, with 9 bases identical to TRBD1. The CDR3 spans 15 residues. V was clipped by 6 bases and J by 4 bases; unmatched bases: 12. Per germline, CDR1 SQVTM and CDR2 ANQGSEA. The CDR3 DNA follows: TGCAGCGTCCATAACGCGGGACAGGGCGCCACTGAAGCTTTCTTT. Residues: CSVHNAGQGATEAFF.

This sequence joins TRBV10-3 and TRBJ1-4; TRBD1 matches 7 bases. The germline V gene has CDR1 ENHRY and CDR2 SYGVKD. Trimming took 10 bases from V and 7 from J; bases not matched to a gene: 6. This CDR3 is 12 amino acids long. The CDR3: CATSQGTEKLFF. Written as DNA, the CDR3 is TGTGCCACATCACAGGGGACTGAAAAACTGTTTTTT.

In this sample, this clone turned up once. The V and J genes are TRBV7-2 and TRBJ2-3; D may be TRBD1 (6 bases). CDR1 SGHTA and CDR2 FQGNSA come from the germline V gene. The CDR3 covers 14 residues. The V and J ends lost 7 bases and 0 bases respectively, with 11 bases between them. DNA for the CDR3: TGTGCCAGCACGCCGGGACATAGCACAGATACGCAGTATTTT. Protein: CASTPGHSTDTQYF.

CDR3 DNA sequence: TGTGCCAGCAGCAGGACTAGCGGGGGGGAGTTCACAGATACGCAGTATTTT. Protein sequence: CASSRTSGGEFTDTQYF. The chain joins TRBV5-6 to TRBJ2-3, with 15 bases lining up with TRBD2. The V segment lost 4 bases and the J segment 2 bases; nucleotides outside the gene matches: 5. The CDR3 runs to 17 residues. Looked up from germline, CDR1 is SGHDT and CDR2 is YYEEEE. The whole variable domain, remainder taken from reference TRBV5-6 and TRBJ2-3, is DAGVTQSPTHLIKTRGQQVTLRCSPKSGHDTVSWYQQALGQGPQFIFQYYEEEERQRGNFPDRFSGHQFPNYSSELNVNALLLGDSALYLCASSRTSGGEFTDTQYFGPGTRLTVL.

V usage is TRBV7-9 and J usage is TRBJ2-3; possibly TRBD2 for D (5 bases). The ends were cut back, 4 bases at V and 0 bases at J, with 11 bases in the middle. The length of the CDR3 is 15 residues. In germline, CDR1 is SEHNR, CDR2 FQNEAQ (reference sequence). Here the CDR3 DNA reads TGTGCCAGCAGCTCGCTAGCCTTTAGCACAGATACGCAGTATTTT. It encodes CASSSLAFSTDTQYF.

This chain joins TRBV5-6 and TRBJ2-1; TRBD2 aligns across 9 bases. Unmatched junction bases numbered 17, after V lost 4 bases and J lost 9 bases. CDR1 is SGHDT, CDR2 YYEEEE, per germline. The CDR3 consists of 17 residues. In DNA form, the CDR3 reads TGTGCCAGCAGCCTTTTTAGCGGGAGCCCCCGGCTGGGTGAGCAGTTCTTC. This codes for CASSLFSGSPRLGEQFF. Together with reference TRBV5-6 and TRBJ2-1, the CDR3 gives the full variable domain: DAGVTQSPTHLIKTRGQQVTLRCSPKSGHDTVSWYQQALGQGPQFIFQYYEEEERQRGNFPDRFSGHQFPNYSSELNVNALLLGDSALYLCASSLFSGSPRLGEQFFGPGTRLTVL.

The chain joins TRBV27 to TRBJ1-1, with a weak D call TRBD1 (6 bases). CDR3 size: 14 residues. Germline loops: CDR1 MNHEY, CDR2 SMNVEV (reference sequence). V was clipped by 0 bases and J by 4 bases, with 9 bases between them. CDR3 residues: CASSLSGGVTEAFF. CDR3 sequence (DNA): TGTGCCAGCAGTTTATCAGGGGGGGTCACTGAAGCTTTCTTT.

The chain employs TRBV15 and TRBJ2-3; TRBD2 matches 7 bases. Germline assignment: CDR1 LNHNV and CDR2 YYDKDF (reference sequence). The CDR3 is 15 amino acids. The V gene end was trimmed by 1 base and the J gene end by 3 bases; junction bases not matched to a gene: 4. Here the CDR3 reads CATSRVKRGTDTQYF. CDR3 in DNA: TGTGCCACCAGCAGAGTCAAGCGGGGTACAGATACGCAGTATTTT.

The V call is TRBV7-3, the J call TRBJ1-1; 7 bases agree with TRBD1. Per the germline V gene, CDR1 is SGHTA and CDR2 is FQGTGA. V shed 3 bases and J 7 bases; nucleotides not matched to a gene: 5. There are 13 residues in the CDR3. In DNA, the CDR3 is TGTGCCAGCAGCTTCAATAGGGACAGTGAAGCTTTCTTT. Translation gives CASSFNRDSEAFF.

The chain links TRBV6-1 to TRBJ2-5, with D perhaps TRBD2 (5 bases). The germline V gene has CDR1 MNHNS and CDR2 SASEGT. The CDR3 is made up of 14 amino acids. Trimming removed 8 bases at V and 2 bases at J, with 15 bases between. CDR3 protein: CASSPETGQETQYF. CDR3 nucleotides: TGTGCCAGCTCCCCAGAGACGGGACAAGAGACCCAGTACTTC.

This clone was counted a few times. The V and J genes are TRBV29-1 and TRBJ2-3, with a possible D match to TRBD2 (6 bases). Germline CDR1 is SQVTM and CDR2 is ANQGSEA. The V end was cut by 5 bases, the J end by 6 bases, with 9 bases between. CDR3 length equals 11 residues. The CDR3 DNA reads TGCAGCGTTTCGGGAGTGGATACGCAGTATTTT. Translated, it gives CSVSGVDTQYF.

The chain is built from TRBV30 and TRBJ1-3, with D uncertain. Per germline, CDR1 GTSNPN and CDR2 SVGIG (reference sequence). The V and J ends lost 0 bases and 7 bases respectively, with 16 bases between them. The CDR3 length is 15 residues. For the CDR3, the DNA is TGTGCCTGGAGTGTACGAGGGTTCTTCCAGAACACCATATATTTT. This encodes CAWSVRGFFQNTIYF.